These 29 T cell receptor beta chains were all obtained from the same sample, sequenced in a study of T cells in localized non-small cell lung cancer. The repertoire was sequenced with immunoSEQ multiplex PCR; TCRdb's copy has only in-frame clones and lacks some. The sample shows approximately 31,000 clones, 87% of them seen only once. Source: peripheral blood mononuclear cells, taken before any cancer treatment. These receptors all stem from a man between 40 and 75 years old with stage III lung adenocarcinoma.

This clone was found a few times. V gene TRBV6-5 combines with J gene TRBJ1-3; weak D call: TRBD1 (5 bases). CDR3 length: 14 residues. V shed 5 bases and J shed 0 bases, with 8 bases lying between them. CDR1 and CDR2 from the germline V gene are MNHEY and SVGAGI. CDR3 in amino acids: CASSRQSSGNTIYF. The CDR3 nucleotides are TGTGCCAGCAGTAGACAGAGCTCTGGAAACACCATATATTTT.

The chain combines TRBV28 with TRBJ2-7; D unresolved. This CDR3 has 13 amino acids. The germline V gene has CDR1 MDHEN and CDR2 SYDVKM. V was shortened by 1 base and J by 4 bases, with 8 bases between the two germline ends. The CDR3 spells CASSLYAKYEQYF. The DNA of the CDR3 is TGTGCCAGCAGTTTATACGCTAAATACGAGCAGTACTTC.

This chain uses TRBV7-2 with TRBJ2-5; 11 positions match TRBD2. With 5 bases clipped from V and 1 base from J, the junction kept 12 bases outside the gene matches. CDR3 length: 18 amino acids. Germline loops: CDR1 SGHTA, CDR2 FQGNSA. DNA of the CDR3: TGTGCCAGCAGCCGTTTGGCTAGCGGGGGGTACTTCCAAGAGACCCAGTACTTC. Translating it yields CASSRLASGGYFQETQYF.

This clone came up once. In nucleotides, the CDR3 is TGTGCCAGCAGCGCAGGTACAGGGGTCCAGCCCCAGCATTTT. Translating it yields CASSAGTGVQPQHF. J is TRBJ1-5 and V is TRBV7-6; 7 bases fit TRBD1. Germline V gene sequence: CDR1 SGHVS, CDR2 FNYEAQ. The CDR3 runs to 14 residues. V dropped 5 bases and J dropped 7; count of bases not matched to a gene: 8. Looking up the rest from reference TRBV7-6 and TRBJ1-5 gives the full variable domain: GAGVSQSPRYKVTKRGQDVALRCDPISGHVSLYWYRQALGQGPEFLTYFNYEAQQDKSGLPNDRFSAERPEGSISTLTIQRTEQRDSAMYRCASSAGTGVQPQHFGDGTRLSIL.

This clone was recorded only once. The CDR3 here is CAWSRTGGGNQPQHF. The DNA for the CDR3 is TGTGCCTGGAGCCGGACAGGGGGCGGGAATCAGCCCCAGCATTTT. The chain combines TRBV30 with TRBJ1-5, with 11 bases aligning to TRBD1. Germline CDR1 reads GTSNPN; CDR2 reads SVGIG (reference sequence). The J segment lost 4 bases and the V segment lost 3 bases, leaving 5 bases of the junction unmatched. The CDR3 runs 15 residues.

CDR3: CASRAVSSGNTIYF. DNA for the CDR3: TGTGCCAGCAGAGCGGTAAGCTCTGGAAACACCATATATTTT. V is TRBV6-5 and J is TRBJ1-3; D not resolved. The germline V gene encodes CDR1 MNHEY and CDR2 SVGAGI. Between the trimmed V and J ends, which lost 6 bases and 0 bases, there was a span of 9 bases. The CDR3 runs 14 residues.

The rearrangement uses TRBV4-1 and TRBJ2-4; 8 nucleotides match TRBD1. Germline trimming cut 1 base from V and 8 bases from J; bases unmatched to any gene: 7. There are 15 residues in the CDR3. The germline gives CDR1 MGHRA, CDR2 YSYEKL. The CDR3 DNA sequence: TGCGCCAGCAGCCAAGGCACAGGGGGTTGGGACATTCAGTACTTC. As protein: CASSQGTGGWDIQYF.

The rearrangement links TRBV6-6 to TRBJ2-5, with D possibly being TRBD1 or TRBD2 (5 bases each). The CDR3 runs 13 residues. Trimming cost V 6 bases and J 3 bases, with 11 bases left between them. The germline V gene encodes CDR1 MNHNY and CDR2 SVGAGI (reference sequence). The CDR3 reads CASSPGTEETQYF. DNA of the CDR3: TGTGCCAGCAGCCCCGGGACGGAAGAGACCCAGTACTTC.

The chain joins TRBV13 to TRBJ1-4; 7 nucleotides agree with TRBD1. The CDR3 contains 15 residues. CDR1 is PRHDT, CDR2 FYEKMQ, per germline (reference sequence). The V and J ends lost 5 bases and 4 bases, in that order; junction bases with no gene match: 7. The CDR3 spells CASSRRDSYNEKLFF. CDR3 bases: TGTGCCAGCAGCCGCCGGGACAGCTATAATGAAAAACTGTTTTTT. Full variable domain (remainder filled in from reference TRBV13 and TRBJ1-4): AAGVIQSPRHLIKEKRETATLKCYPIPRHDTVYWYQQGPGQDPQFLISFYEKMQSDKGSIPDRFSAQQFSDYHSELNMSSLELGDSALYFCASSRRDSYNEKLFFGSGTQLSVL.

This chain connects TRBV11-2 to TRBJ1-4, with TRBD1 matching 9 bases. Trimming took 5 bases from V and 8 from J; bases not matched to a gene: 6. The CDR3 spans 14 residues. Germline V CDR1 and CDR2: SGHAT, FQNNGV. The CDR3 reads CASSPGTGSEKLFF. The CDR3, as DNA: TGTGCCAGCAGCCCCGGGACAGGGAGCGAAAAACTGTTTTTT.

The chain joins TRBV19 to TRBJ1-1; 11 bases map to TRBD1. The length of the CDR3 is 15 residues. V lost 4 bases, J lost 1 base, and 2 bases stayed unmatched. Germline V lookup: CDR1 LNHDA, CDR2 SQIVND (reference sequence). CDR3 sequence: CASSKGQGANTEAFF. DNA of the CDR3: TGTGCCAGTAGTAAAGGACAGGGGGCGAACACTGAAGCTTTCTTT.

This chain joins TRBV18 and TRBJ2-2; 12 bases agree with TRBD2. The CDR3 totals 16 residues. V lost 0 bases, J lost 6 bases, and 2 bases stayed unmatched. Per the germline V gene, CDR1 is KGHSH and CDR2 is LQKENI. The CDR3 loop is CASSPPGLAGAGELFF. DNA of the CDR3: TGTGCCAGCTCACCACCGGGACTAGCGGGTGCCGGGGAGCTGTTTTTT.

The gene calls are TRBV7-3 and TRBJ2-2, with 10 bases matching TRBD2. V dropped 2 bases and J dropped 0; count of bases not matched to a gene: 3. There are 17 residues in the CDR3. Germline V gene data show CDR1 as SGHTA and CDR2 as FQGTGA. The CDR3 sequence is CASSLVAGGTNTGELFF. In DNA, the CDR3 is TGTGCCAGCAGCTTAGTAGCGGGGGGCACGAACACCGGGGAGCTGTTTTTT.

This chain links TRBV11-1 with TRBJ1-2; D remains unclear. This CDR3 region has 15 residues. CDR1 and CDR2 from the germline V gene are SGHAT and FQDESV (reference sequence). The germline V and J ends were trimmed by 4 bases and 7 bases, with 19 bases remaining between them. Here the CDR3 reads CASSSQTVGVGGYTF. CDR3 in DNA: TGTGCCAGCAGCTCCCAAACGGTTGGGGTCGGTGGCTACACCTTC.

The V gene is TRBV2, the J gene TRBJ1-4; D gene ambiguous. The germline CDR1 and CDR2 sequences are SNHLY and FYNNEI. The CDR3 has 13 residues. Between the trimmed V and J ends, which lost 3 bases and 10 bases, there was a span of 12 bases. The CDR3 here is CASSDRPTGKLFF. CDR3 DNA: TGTGCCAGCAGTGATCGACCGACCGGAAAACTGTTTTTT.

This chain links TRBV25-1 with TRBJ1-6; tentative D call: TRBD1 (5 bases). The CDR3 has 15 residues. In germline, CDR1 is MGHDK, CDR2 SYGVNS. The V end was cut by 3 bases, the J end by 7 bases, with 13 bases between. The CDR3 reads CASSDRRWGNSPLHF. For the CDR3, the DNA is TGTGCCAGCAGTGATAGAAGGTGGGGGAATTCACCCCTCCACTTT.

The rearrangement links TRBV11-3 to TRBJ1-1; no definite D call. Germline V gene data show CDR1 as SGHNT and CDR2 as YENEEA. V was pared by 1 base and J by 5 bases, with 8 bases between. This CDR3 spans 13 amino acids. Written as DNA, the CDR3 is TGTGCCAGCAGCTTAGGCCAGGAAACTGAAGCTTTCTTT. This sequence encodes CASSLGQETEAFF. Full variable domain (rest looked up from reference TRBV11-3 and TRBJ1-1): EAGVVQSPRYKIIEKKQPVAFWCNPISGHNTLYWYLQNLGQGPELLIRYENEEAVDDSQLPKDRFSAERLKGVDSTLKIQPAELGDSAVYLCASSLGQETEAFFGQGTRLTVV.

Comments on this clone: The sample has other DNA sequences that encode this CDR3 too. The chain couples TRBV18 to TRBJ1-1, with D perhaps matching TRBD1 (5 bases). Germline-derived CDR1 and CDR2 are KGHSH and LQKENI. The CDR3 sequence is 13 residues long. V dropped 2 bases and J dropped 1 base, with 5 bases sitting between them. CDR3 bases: TGTGCCAGCTCACCAGGGGGGAACACTGAAGCTTTCTTT. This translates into CASSPGGNTEAFF.

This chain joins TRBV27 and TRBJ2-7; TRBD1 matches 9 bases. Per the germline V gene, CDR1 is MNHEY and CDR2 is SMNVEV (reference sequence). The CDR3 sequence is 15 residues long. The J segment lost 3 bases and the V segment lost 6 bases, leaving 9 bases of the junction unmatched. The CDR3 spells CASSRSGGQGYEQYF. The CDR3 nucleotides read TGTGCCAGCAGCCGCTCCGGGGGACAGGGCTACGAGCAGTACTTC.

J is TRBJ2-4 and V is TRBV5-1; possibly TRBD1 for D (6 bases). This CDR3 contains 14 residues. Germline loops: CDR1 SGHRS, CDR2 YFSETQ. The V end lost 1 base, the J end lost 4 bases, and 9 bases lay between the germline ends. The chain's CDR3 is CASSLSGAKNIQYF. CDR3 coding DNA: TGCGCCAGCAGCTTGTCAGGGGCGAAAAACATTCAGTACTTC.

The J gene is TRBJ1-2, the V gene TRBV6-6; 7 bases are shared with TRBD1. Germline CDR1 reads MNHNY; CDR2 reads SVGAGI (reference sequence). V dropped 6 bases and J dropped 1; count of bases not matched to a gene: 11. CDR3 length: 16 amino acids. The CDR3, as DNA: TGTGCCAGCAGCCCCAGCAACACAGGGGTTAACTATGGCTACACCTTC. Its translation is CASSPSNTGVNYGYTF.

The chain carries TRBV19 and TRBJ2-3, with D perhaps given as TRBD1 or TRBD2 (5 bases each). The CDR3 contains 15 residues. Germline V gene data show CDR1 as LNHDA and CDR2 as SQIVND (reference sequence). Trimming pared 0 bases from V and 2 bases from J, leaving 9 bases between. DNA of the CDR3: TGTGCCAGTAGTATAGACGGGGCGAACACAGATACGCAGTATTTT. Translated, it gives CASSIDGANTDTQYF.

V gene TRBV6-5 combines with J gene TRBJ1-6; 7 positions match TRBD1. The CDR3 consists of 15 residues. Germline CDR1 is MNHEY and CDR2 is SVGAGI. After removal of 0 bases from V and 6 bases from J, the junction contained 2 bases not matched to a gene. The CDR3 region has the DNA TGTGCCAGCAGTTACTCGACAGGGAGTAATTCACCCCTCCACTTT. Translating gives CASSYSTGSNSPLHF.

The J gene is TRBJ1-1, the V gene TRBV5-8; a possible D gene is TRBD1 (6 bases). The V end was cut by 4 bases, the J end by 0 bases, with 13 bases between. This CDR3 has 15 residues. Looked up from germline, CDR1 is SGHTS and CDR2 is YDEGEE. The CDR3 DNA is TGTGCCAGCAGCGCCCACAGGGCTCTGAACACTGAAGCTTTCTTT. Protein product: CASSAHRALNTEAFF.

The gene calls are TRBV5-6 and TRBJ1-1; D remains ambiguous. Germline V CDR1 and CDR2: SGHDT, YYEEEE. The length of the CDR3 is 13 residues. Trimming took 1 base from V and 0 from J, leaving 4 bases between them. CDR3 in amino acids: CASSLWVNTEAFF. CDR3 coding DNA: TGTGCCAGCAGCTTGTGGGTGAACACTGAAGCTTTCTTT.

CDR3 sequence (DNA): TGTGCCAGCATCCCAGAAAGGGCAGGGGCTCCCGGGGAGCTGTTTTTT. Encoded protein: CASIPERAGAPGELFF. The chain links TRBV11-2 to TRBJ2-2, with D possibly being TRBD1 (6 bases). V gave up 7 bases and J gave up 6 bases, with 21 bases separating them. The CDR3 runs 16 residues. Germline CDR1 and CDR2: SGHAT and FQNNGV.

The CDR3 DNA reads TGTGCCACCAGCAGAGACGGAAGGCAAGAGACCCAGTACTTC. Translated: CATSRDGRQETQYF. This chain joins TRBV15 and TRBJ2-5; unclear D gene. The germline gives CDR1 LNHNV, CDR2 YYDKDF (reference sequence). Trimming removed 0 bases at V and 2 bases at J, with 7 bases between. The CDR3 covers 14 residues. The full variable domain, its missing parts supplied by reference TRBV15 and TRBJ2-5, is DAMVIQNPRYQVTQFGKPVTLSCSQTLNHNVMYWYQQKSSQAPKLLFHYYDKDFNNEADTPDNFQSRRPNTSFCFLDIRSPGLGDTAMYLCATSRDGRQETQYFGPGTRLLVL.

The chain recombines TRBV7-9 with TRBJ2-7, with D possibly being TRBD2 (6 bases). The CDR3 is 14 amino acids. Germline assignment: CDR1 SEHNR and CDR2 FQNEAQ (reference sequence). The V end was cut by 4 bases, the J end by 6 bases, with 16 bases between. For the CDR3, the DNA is TGTGCCAGCAGCTCGGTAGGAGGGCCGGGCGAGCAGTACTTC. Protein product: CASSSVGGPGEQYF.

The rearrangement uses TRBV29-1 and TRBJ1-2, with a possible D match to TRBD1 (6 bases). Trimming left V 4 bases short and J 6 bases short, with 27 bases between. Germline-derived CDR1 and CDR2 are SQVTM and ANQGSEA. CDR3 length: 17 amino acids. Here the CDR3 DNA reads TGCAGCGTTGTCCTCGGGGGGCAAGGTGTCAGAGGGGATGGCTACACCTTC. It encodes CSVVLGGQGVRGDGYTF.